The 11 T cell receptor beta chains reported below all come from one sample, sequenced in a study of cytomegalovirus exposure and HLA in healthy donors. Primers for the PCR totalled 60 Vbeta and 13 Jbeta. The repertoire was sequenced with immunoSEQ multiplex PCR; TCRdb's copy has only in-frame clones and lacks some. The data show fewer than 300,000 clones, 86% seen once. The material sequenced was PBMCs. These receptors were taken from a man aged 40-55 years in good health and CMV-seropositive.

The table lists this clone with a count of one. The gene calls are TRBV5-1 and TRBJ2-1; 16 positions match TRBD2. This CDR3 comprises 16 residues. With V trimmed by 4 bases and J by 7 bases, 5 bases remained unmatched. CDR1 is SGHRS, CDR2 YFSETQ, per germline. CDR3 nucleotide sequence: TGCGCCAGCAGCGCGGGACTAGCGGGAGGGCCAAATGAGCAGTTCTTC. It is translated as CASSAGLAGGPNEQFF.

The CDR3 protein is CASSREGVGTEAFF. The CDR3 bases are TGTGCCAGCAGTCGAGAGGGAGTTGGCACTGAAGCTTTCTTT. The chain combines TRBV2 with TRBJ1-1; D not resolved. The length of the CDR3 is 14 residues. The germline V gene has CDR1 SNHLY and CDR2 FYNNEI. The germline V and J ends were trimmed by 5 bases and 4 bases, with 14 bases remaining between them.

The DNA for the CDR3 is TGTGCCAGCAGCCTGCTCCGGGACAGGGGGAGTCCCGGGGAGCTGTTTTTT. Its protein product is CASSLLRDRGSPGELFF. The V and J genes are TRBV11-3 and TRBJ2-2; 11 bases line up with TRBD1. The CDR3 is 17 amino acids. J gave up 6 bases and V 5 bases, and 11 bases lay outside the gene matches. Germline V gene sequence: CDR1 SGHNT, CDR2 YENEEA. The full variable domain, with the rest looked up from reference TRBV11-3 and TRBJ2-2, is EAGVVQSPRYKIIEKKQPVAFWCNPISGHNTLYWYLQNLGQGPELLIRYENEEAVDDSQLPKDRFSAERLKGVDSTLKIQPAELGDSAVYLCASSLLRDRGSPGELFFGEGSRLTVL.

This clone was observed a handful of times. CDR3 amino acids: CATSRRTSSGGELFF. In DNA, the CDR3 is TGTGCCACCAGCAGACGAACATCTAGCGGCGGGGAGCTGTTTTTT. V is TRBV15 and J is TRBJ2-2; 7 nucleotides match TRBD2. CDR1 and CDR2 (germline): LNHNV, YYDKDF (reference sequence). This CDR3 is 15 amino acids long. V was clipped by 2 bases and J by 7 bases; unmatched bases: 7. Together with reference TRBV15 and TRBJ2-2, the CDR3 gives the full variable domain: DAMVIQNPRYQVTQFGKPVTLSCSQTLNHNVMYWYQQKSSQAPKLLFHYYDKDFNNEADTPDNFQSRRPNTSFCFLDIRSPGLGDTAMYLCATSRRTSSGGELFFGEGSRLTVL.

This chain connects TRBV16 to TRBJ1-1; D is possibly TRBD1 (6 bases). The CDR3 covers 13 residues. Trimming pared 5 bases from V and 11 bases from J, leaving 18 bases between. CDR1 is KGHSY, CDR2 FQNENV, per germline. CDR3 in DNA: TGTGCCAGCAGCGATTCTCAACCAGGGGATGCTTTCTTT. Amino acid sequence: CASSDSQPGDAFF.

The chain has TRBV28 and TRBJ2-1; D unresolved. From germline, CDR1 is MDHEN and CDR2 SYDVKM. This CDR3 is built from 13 residues. Trimming took 6 bases from V and 0 from J, leaving 6 bases between them. Written as DNA, the CDR3 is TGTGCCAGCAGAGCGAGCTCCTACAATGAGCAGTTCTTC. Translated, it gives CASRASSYNEQFF.

The V call is TRBV5-5, the J call TRBJ2-1, with 8 nucleotides matching TRBD2. The junction had 3 bases not matched to a gene; V was cut back by 0 bases and J by 1 base. The CDR3 runs to 16 residues. CDR1 is SGHKS and CDR2 is YYEKEE in the germline V gene (reference sequence). The DNA for the CDR3 is TGTGCCAGCAGCTTGGTTGGGACTAGGTCCTACAATGAGCAGTTCTTC. Its translation is CASSLVGTRSYNEQFF.

This clone was observed once. This sequence joins TRBV2 and TRBJ2-5; TRBD1 matches at 7 bases. Germline values: CDR1 SNHLY, CDR2 FYNNEI. Trimming at V came to 7 bases and at J to 2 bases, leaving 7 bases not matched to a gene. This CDR3 is 14 amino acids long. The chain's CDR3 is CASTLQGPQETQYF. DNA for the CDR3: TGTGCCAGCACCCTACAGGGGCCACAAGAGACCCAGTACTTC.

V gene TRBV9 combines with J gene TRBJ1-2; TRBD1 aligns across 8 bases. Germline V gene data show CDR1 as SGDLS and CDR2 as YYNGEE. The CDR3 contains 15 residues. Trimming cost V 3 bases and J 3 bases; bases outside gene matches: 7. CDR3 protein: CASSARTGGDYGYTF. CDR3 DNA sequence: TGTGCCAGCAGCGCCAGAACAGGGGGAGACTATGGCTACACCTTC.

V gene TRBV6-4 combines with J gene TRBJ1-1; no definite D call. Germline loops: CDR1 MRHNA, CDR2 SNTAGT. The CDR3 extends over 16 amino acids. V was trimmed by 8 bases and J by 0 bases, leaving 19 bases between them. For the CDR3, the DNA is TGTGCCAGCCCCCACCGGAGCTGCCTATTGAACACTGAAGCTTTCTTT. Its translation: CASPHRSCLLNTEAFF.

This sequence joins TRBV28 and TRBJ1-3; D gene uncertain. CDR1 is MDHEN and CDR2 is SYDVKM in the germline V gene. Trimming stripped 8 bases from V and 2 bases from J, with 13 bases between. The CDR3 has 14 residues. The CDR3 nucleotides read TGTGCCAGCCATCCGGCGGCTACTGGAAACACCATATATTTT. Translated, it gives CASHPAATGNTIYF.